The clone carrying this T cell receptor (beta chain) has only a few counts. Data came from immunoSEQ multiplex PCR; TCRdb stores just in-frame clones and leaves some out. Among about 100,000 clones, more than 65% were seen once, and the ten largest hold 12%. Germline V gene sequence: CDR1 KGHSH, CDR2 LQKENI. The V and J ends lost 4 bases and 2 bases, in that order; junction bases with no gene match: 2. The CDR3 runs to 15 residues. This sample stems from a study of blood T cell repertoires in COVID-19. The source material was peripheral blood. This sequence originates from a woman in her 70s with acute or convalescent COVID-19. This sequence joins TRBV18 and TRBJ1-3; 10 nucleotides agree with TRBD1. CDR3 DNA sequence: TGTGCCAGCTCACAGGGACAGGGGACTGGAAACACCATATATTTT. This codes for CASSQGQGTGNTIYF.